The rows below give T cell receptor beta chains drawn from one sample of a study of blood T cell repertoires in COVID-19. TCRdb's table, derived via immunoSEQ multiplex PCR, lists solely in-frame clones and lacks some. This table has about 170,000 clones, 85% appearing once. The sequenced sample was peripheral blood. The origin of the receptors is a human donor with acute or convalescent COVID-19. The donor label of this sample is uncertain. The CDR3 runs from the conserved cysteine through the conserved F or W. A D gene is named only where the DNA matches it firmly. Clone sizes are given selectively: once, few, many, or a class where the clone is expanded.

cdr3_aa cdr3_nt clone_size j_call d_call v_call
CAISESGARGYGYTF TGTGCCATCAGTGAGTCAGGGGCGCGGGGCTATGGCTACACCTTC . TRBJ1-2 . TRBV10-3
CASREQSHTDTQYF TGTGCTAGTAGAGAACAGTCACACACAGATACGCAGTATTTT . TRBJ2-3 . TRBV19
CASSPSTGGLLEAFF TGTGCCAGCTCACCATCGACAGGGGGCTTGCTTGAAGCTTTCTTT . TRBJ1-1 TRBD1 TRBV18
CASSLGRGLPEQFF TGTGCCAGCAGCTTAGGGAGAGGGTTGCCTGAGCAGTTCTTC few TRBJ2-1 . TRBV11-2
CASSLGAQGNPEAFF TGTGCCAGCAGCTTGGGGGCCCAGGGTAACCCTGAAGCTTTCTTT . TRBJ1-1 . TRBV9
CASSLGQGVETQYF TGTGCCAGCAGCCTGGGACAGGGGGTGGAGACCCAGTACTTC . TRBJ2-5 TRBD1 TRBV3-1/TRBV3-2
CASSDGQPSNTEAFF TGTGCCAGCAGCGACGGACAGCCCTCGAACACTGAAGCTTTCTTT . TRBJ1-1 . TRBV9
CASKVDSFRMNTEAFF TGCGCCAGCAAGGTGGACAGTTTTAGAATGAACACTGAAGCTTTCTTT few TRBJ1-1 . TRBV10-2
CASSSGPPGGYNSPLHF TGCGCCAGCAGCTCGGGACCCCCAGGGGGCTATAATTCACCCCTCCACTTT . TRBJ1-6 TRBD1 TRBV5-1
CASSLGLAGIQTQYF TGTGCCAGCAGTTTAGGACTAGCGGGGATACAGACCCAGTACTTC . TRBJ2-5 TRBD2 TRBV28
CASSYSDRGSNQPQHF TGTGCCAGCAGTTACTCGGACAGGGGTAGCAATCAGCCCCAGCATTTT . TRBJ1-5 TRBD1 TRBV6-6
CASRQGVSATQYF TGTGCCAGCAGACAGGGGGTGTCTGCGACCCAGTACTTC . TRBJ2-5 TRBD1 TRBV11-3
CASSGGWSFF TGTGCCAGCAGCGGGGGGTGGTCGTTCTTC . TRBJ2-1 TRBD2 TRBV28
CATSDTENYGYTF TGTGCCACCAGTGATACAGAGAACTATGGCTACACCTTC . TRBJ1-2 . TRBV24-1
CASSSHGLAGGGYNEQFF TGTGCCAGTAGTAGTCACGGACTAGCGGGGGGAGGCTACAATGAGCAGTTCTTC . TRBJ2-1 TRBD2 TRBV19
CASNNQQGQPQHF TGTGCCAGCAACAACCAACAGGGTCAGCCCCAGCATTTT . TRBJ1-5 . TRBV6-5
CASSLWTGVYTEAFF TGTGCCAGCAGCTTATGGACAGGGGTGTATACTGAAGCTTTCTTT . TRBJ1-1 TRBD1 TRBV11-2
CASSSTARANSPLHF TGTGCCAGCAGTTCGACAGCACGGGCTAATTCACCCCTCCACTTT . TRBJ1-6 . TRBV6-5
CATSRDPGVVDSPLHF TGTGCCACCAGCAGAGATCCCGGGGTGGTGGATTCACCCCTCCACTTT . TRBJ1-6 . TRBV15
CASRGSSTEFETQYF TGTGCCAGCAGGGGGTCATCGACAGAATTCGAGACCCAGTACTTC . TRBJ2-5 . TRBV5-4
CASSPDREGGYTF TGCGCCAGCAGCCCGGATCGGGAAGGTGGCTACACCTTC . TRBJ1-2 . TRBV4-3
CASSLETGQGSTNGGYTF TGTGCCAGCAGCTTGGAGACAGGACAGGGATCGACTAATGGGGGCTACACCTTC . TRBJ1-2 TRBD1 TRBV5-6
CASSFGGTGVNEKLFF TGTGCCAGCAGCTTTGGGGGGACAGGGGTTAATGAAAAACTGTTTTTT . TRBJ1-4 TRBD1 TRBV7-8
CASSDGSQDESCNQPQHF TGTGCCAGCAGTGACGGCTCACAGGACGAAAGTTGCAATCAGCCCCAGCATTTT . TRBJ1-5 . TRBV6-4
CASSRQGMRGNEQFF TGTGCCAGCAGTCGACAGGGGATGAGAGGGAATGAGCAGTTCTTC . TRBJ2-1 TRBD1 TRBV2
CASSISGVNEQFF TGTGCCAGCAGTATTAGCGGGGTAAATGAGCAGTTCTTC . TRBJ2-1 TRBD2 TRBV2